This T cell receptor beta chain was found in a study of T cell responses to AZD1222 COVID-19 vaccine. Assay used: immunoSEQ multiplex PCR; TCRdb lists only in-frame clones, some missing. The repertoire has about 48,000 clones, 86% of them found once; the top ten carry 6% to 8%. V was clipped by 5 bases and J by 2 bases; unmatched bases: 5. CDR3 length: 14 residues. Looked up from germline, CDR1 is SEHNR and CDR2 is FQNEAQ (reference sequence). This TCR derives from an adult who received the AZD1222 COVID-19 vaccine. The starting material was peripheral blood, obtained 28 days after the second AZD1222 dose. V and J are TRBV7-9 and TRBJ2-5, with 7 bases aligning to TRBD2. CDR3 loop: CASSPDGGQETQYF. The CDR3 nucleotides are TGTGCCAGCAGCCCGGACGGGGGGCAAGAGACCCAGTACTTC.